This T cell receptor (beta chain) was sequenced for a study of blood T cell repertoires in COVID-19. Background on the study: Italy, Spain and the United States were the sources of the convalescent and acute COVID-19 samples. In each case, the material was cDNA or gDNA derived from T cells, B-cell-depleted T cells, or PBMCs.

There are 12 residues in the CDR3. The V and J ends lost 3 bases and 11 bases respectively, with 11 bases between them. Authors' processing steps: Amplified reference gene primers provided the basis for estimating nucleated cell counts. Profiled with immunoSEQ multiplex PCR; TCRdb holds only in-frame clones, not every one. Clonal size and the V and J genes are those of that table, whereas D and trimming came from the DNA. Of some 270,000 clones listed, more than 75% were seen once; the top ten hold over 5.5%. This clone was recorded a few times. Source material: peripheral blood. This receptor was obtained from a woman aged 80 or over with COVID-19, enrolled during active disease. The chain joins TRBV12-3 or TRBV12-4 to TRBJ1-5; D remains unclear. CDR3 coding DNA: TGTGCCAGCAGTTTGAGCCGGGAGTCCCAGCATTTT. Its translation: CASSLSRESQHF.